This TCR beta chain is drawn from a study of PD-1 blockade in classical Hodgkin lymphoma. Autologous stem cell transplantation was followed by relapse in every patient, and brentuximab vedotin exposure varied. Patients' outcomes at their best amounted to complete response, partial response or progressive disease. Comment on this clone: The antigen remains unidentified.

Some clones are missing from TCRdb's copy, which holds only in-frame ones; the method was immunoSEQ multiplex PCR. The sample includes around 100,000 clones, around nine tenths seen only once; the top ten take about 7.1%. V was shortened by 5 bases and J by 2 bases, with 13 bases between the two germline ends. The V gene's germline CDR1 is MNHNS and CDR2 SASEGT. The CDR3 runs to 14 residues. Whole-study results and caveats: Newly diagnosed and completely responding patients shared comparable baseline diversity. Reports indicated that newly diagnosed patients had lower baseline TCR diversity than healthy donors did. A significant rise in TCR diversity was seen by C4D1 for CD4+ cells but not for CD8+ cells.

This specimen consisted of peripheral blood mononuclear cells (PBMCs), obtained before the second cycle of nivolumab. The chain is built from TRBV6-1 and TRBJ2-7, with D possibly TRBD1 on 6 matching bases. This sequence was found in a human donor with classical Hodgkin lymphoma. CDR3 coding DNA: TGTGCCAGCAGTCTTCGACAGGCGCCCTACGAGCAGTACTTC. This gives the protein CASSLRQAPYEQYF.